The present TCR beta chain was sequenced within a study of vaccination effects on CD4 cells after COVID-19. On the study more broadly: It was a median of 72 days after the second dose that post-vaccine samples were obtained.

Study-level results: Clones from infection and from vaccination both contracted markedly late after vaccination.

Remarks on this clone: Its antigen is unidentified.

Using immunoSEQ multiplex PCR, the repertoire was profiled, and TCRdb retains in-frame clones only, with some absent. The table has over 25,000 clones, about 83% seen once; the top ten hold over 1.1%. The CDR3 runs to 14 residues. The germline CDR1 and CDR2 sequences are LGHDT and YNNKEL (reference sequence). V was clipped by 2 bases and J by 8 bases; unmatched bases: 4. Viral peptide pools were used in the ViraFEST assay to expand antigen-specific CD4+ T cells, and sequencing came afterward. The culture ran for roughly ten days, and then CD4+ T cells were isolated. Of the BNT162b2 and mRNA-1273 vaccines, participants received two doses of one or the other. Half the medium was swapped for IL-2 medium on days 3 and 7.

The source of this sequence is a human donor who received a COVID-19 vaccine. Some clones in this sample may be carry-over from other donors' samples. The sample in question was CD4+ T cells from PBMCs cultured with HCoV-NL63 spike peptides, obtained after COVID-19 vaccination. V gene TRBV3-1 (or the pseudogene TRBV3-2) combines with J gene TRBJ1-4; 8 nucleotides match TRBD1. In nucleotides, the CDR3 is TGTGCCAGCAGCCAAAGACAGGGGAAGGAAAAACTGTTTTTT. Its protein is CASSQRQGKEKLFF.